Listed below are T cell receptor beta chains from one sample, sequenced in a study of blood T cell repertoires in COVID-19. Profiling relied on immunoSEQ multiplex PCR, and the TCRdb table lists in-frame clones only, not all of them. Among a few hundred thousand clones listed, around 88% were seen once. The source material was PBMCs or T cells enriched from blood (not recorded which). All receptors come from a woman aged 25-40 years who had recovered from COVID-19. CDR3s include the opening cysteine and the closing phenylalanine or tryptophan. Fields, in order: V gene, D gene, clone size, J gene, CDR3 protein, CDR3 DNA. A D gene is named only where the DNA matches it firmly. Rows may omit the clone size; those that give it use once, few, many or a size class.

TRBV30	NA	NA	TRBJ2-5	CAWGQQETQYF	TGTGCCTGGGGACAGCAAGAGACCCAGTACTTC
TRBV11-1	NA	NA	TRBJ2-1	CASSRDSDSYNEQFF	TGTGCCAGCAGCCGGGACTCCGATTCCTACAATGAGCAGTTCTTC
TRBV19	NA	NA	TRBJ1-5	CASSRGGQPQHF	TGTGCCAGTAGCCGGGGGGGACAGCCCCAGCATTTT
TRBV19	NA	NA	TRBJ1-2	CASSIVGDYGYTF	TGTGCCAGTAGTATAGTCGGTGATTATGGCTACACCTTC
TRBV18	NA	NA	TRBJ1-1	CASSTYRGSNTEAFF	TGTGCCAGCTCCACGTACCGGGGGTCGAACACTGAAGCTTTCTTT
TRBV7-8	TRBD1	once	TRBJ2-7	CASSIGTDYEQYF	TGTGCCAGCAGCATTGGGACAGACTACGAGCAGTACTTC
TRBV5-8	TRBD2	NA	TRBJ2-7	CASSWTSGRKDEQYF	TGTGCCAGCAGCTGGACTAGCGGGAGGAAAGACGAGCAGTACTTC
TRBV18	TRBD2	NA	TRBJ2-7	CASSPGGGYEQYF	TGTGCCAGCTCACCAGGGGGGGGTTACGAGCAGTACTTC
TRBV15	NA	few	TRBJ1-1	CATSRARGEAFF	TGTGCCACCAGCAGAGCGAGGGGGGAAGCTTTCTTT
TRBV30	NA	NA	TRBJ2-5	CAWSVQSLETQYF	TGTGCCTGGAGTGTACAGTCCTTGGAGACCCAGTACTTC
TRBV5-4	NA	once	TRBJ1-5	CASSLGSLGPQHF	TGTGCCAGCAGCTTGGGGAGTCTAGGGCCCCAGCATTTT
TRBV5-4	TRBD1	NA	TRBJ2-7	CASSSPVRDRTSYEQYF	TGTGCCAGCAGCTCACCCGTACGGGACAGGACGTCCTACGAGCAGTACTTC
TRBV15	TRBD1	NA	TRBJ2-7	CATSRNYGTGDLILREQYF	TGTGCCACCAGCAGGAACTACGGGACAGGGGACCTTATCCTACGCGAGCAGTACTTC
TRBV5-1	TRBD1	NA	TRBJ2-7	CASSLSRRGPEQYF	TGCGCCAGCAGCTTGAGTCGCAGGGGGCCTGAACAGTACTTC
TRBV9	NA	NA	TRBJ1-4	CASSPGGFEKLFF	TGTGCCAGCAGCCCGGGGGGTTTTGAAAAACTGTTTTTT
TRBV27	NA	NA	TRBJ2-1	CATMEAPSSYNEQFF	TGTGCCACCATGGAGGCTCCTAGCTCCTACAATGAGCAGTTCTTC
TRBV6-6	TRBD2	once	TRBJ2-3	CASIRSGGATDTQYF	TGTGCCAGCATCCGCTCGGGAGGGGCCACAGATACGCAGTATTTT
TRBV19	TRBD1	NA	TRBJ1-5	CASIKTGLNQPQHF	TGTGCCAGTATTAAGACAGGGTTGAATCAGCCCCAGCATTTT